This record looks at one T cell receptor (beta chain) sequence and its context. The antigen remains undetermined. This record belongs to a study of graft-versus-host responses after intestinal transplantation. Across the whole study: Anti-thymocyte globulin was used for induction in all recipients, who then took tacrolimus and steroids for approximately 3 years. Broader study findings: Association was observed between peak circulating GvH clone levels and early post-transplant HvG declines. High graft-versus-host to host-versus-graft clonal ratios were found in allografts of patients who had graft-donor T cell macrochimerism.

Method: immunoSEQ multiplex PCR; TCRdb's copy keeps in-frame clones and lacks some. The profile covers about 37,000 clones, with 87% appearing a single time and over 15% taken by the ten largest. V was pared by 4 bases and J by 2 bases, with 4 bases of the junction left unmatched. The length of the CDR3 is 15 residues. Looked up from germline, CDR1 is SGHRS and CDR2 is YFSETQ. Processed graft tissue released its intraepithelial and lamina propria lymphocytes. This sequence originates from a human patient who received an intestinal transplant, so some T cells may come from the graft donor. V usage is TRBV5-1 and J usage is TRBJ2-3; 10 nucleotides align to TRBD2. The starting material was ileum tissue, obtained 200 to 210 days after intestinal transplant. Here the CDR3 reads CASSGLAGDTDTQYF. The CDR3 DNA reads TGCGCCAGCAGCGGCCTAGCGGGGGACACAGATACGCAGTATTTT.